The clone carrying this T cell receptor beta chain has a single count. Its antigen is undetermined. The PCR ran on 60 Vbeta and 13 Jbeta primers. Only in-frame clones appear in the TCRdb table, and some are missing; sequencing was by immunoSEQ multiplex PCR. The data hold 90,000 to 100,000 clones, with roughly 80% observed a single time. Trimming removed 0 bases at V and 0 bases at J, with 6 bases between. CDR1 SGDLS and CDR2 YYNGEE come from the germline V gene. CDR3 length equals 14 residues. This sample is part of a study of cytomegalovirus exposure and HLA in healthy donors. General observations from the study: In a later analysis, productive TCRs from donors in an Asian-associated ancestry cluster reportedly carried fewer N-insertions than the cohort mean. Presence/absence analyses assumed roughly uniform sequencing depth across donors, which may not hold.

All the people who gave samples were healthy bone marrow donors. Sequencing was carried out using PBMCs. V and J are TRBV9 and TRBJ1-1; unclear D gene. The TCR comes from a man aged 60 to 69 in good health and CMV-seropositive. CDR3 nucleotide sequence: TGTGCCAGCAGCGTAGCTCGGGTGAACACTGAAGCTTTCTTT. This sequence encodes CASSVARVNTEAFF. The whole variable domain, filled in from reference TRBV9 and TRBJ1-1, reads DSGVTQTPKHLITATGQRVTLRCSPRSGDLSVYWYQQSLDQGLQFLIQYYNGEERAKGNILERFSAQQFPDLHSELNLSSLELGDSALYFCASSVARVNTEAFFGQGTRLTVV.